Shown below are 26 T cell receptor beta chains from a single sample sequenced in a study of blood T cell repertoires in COVID-19. Repertoires were generated with immunoSEQ multiplex PCR, while TCRdb's copy carries only in-frame clones and drops some. The sample consists of 150,000 to 200,000 clones, approximately 87% of them appearing once. The sequenced sample was peripheral blood. The receptors originated from a man between 35 and 55 years old with active or convalescent COVID-19.

V usage is TRBV5-1 and J usage is TRBJ2-7, with TRBD2 identical over 7 bases. Germline CDR1 and CDR2: SGHRS and YFSETQ. J was trimmed by 6 bases and V by 5 bases; bases with no gene match: 5. The CDR3 runs 12 residues. The chain's CDR3 is CASRPREGEQYF. CDR3 DNA: TGCGCCAGCAGGCCCAGGGAGGGCGAGCAGTACTTC. Using reference TRBV5-1 and TRBJ2-7 for the parts outside the CDR3, the full variable domain is KAGVTQTPRYLIKTRGQQVTLSCSPISGHRSVSWYQQTPGQGLQFLFEYFSETQRNKGNFPGRFSGRQFSNSRSEMNVSTLELGDSALYLCASRPREGEQYFGPGTRLTVT.

This clone was observed a single time. V and J are TRBV6-5 and TRBJ2-2; D might be TRBD1 (5 bases). Germline loops: CDR1 MNHEY, CDR2 SVGAGI. V gave up 7 bases and J gave up 7 bases, with 16 bases separating them. CDR3 length: 14 amino acids. The CDR3 sequence is CASIGLGVGGELFF. CDR3 nucleotides: TGTGCCAGCATCGGGCTAGGGGTTGGCGGGGAGCTGTTTTTT.

V is TRBV11-1 and J is TRBJ1-1; D perhaps matches TRBD1 (6 bases). Germline V gives CDR1 SGHAT, CDR2 FQDESV (reference sequence). This CDR3 region has 15 residues. The V and J ends lost 0 bases and 6 bases respectively, with 14 bases between them. CDR3 amino acids: CASSLALGGAPEAFF. CDR3 sequence (DNA): TGTGCCAGCAGCTTAGCCCTCGGGGGGGCCCCTGAAGCTTTCTTT.

The chain links TRBV6-5 to TRBJ2-5; D possibly corresponds to TRBD2 (5 bases). CDR1 is MNHEY and CDR2 is SVGAGI in the germline V gene. This CDR3 region has 13 residues. Trimming pared 4 bases from V and 6 bases from J, leaving 12 bases between. The CDR3 protein is CASSSTRVQTQYF. CDR3 sequence (DNA): TGTGCCAGCAGTTCCACGCGGGTACAGACCCAGTACTTC.

The CDR3, as DNA: TGTGCCAGCAGTGAAGGCCCCAGACTTAGTAATGAAAAACTGTTTTTT. It encodes CASSEGPRLSNEKLFF. The V and J genes are TRBV6-1 and TRBJ1-4, with no clear D. This CDR3 has 16 amino acids. V was trimmed by 1 base and J by 4 bases, leaving 13 bases between them. Germline CDR1 MNHNS, CDR2 SASEGT.

The genes are TRBV7-8 and TRBJ1-1; 9 nucleotides agree with TRBD1. Germline CDR1 is SGHVS and CDR2 is FQNEAQ. V lost 8 bases and J lost 0; bases outside the gene matches: 13. The CDR3 has 17 residues. The CDR3 bases are TGTGCCAGCCCACCACGGGACAGGGAGTTTATGAACACTGAAGCTTTCTTT. Protein: CASPPRDREFMNTEAFF.

The CDR3 region has the DNA TGTGCCAGTAGCACACAGGGGGATTCACCCCTCCACTTT. It specifies CASSTQGDSPLHF. The chain is built from TRBV19 and TRBJ1-6; TRBD1 agrees at 8 bases. V was clipped by 6 bases and J by 8 bases; unmatched bases: 3. Looked up from germline, CDR1 is LNHDA and CDR2 is SQIVND (reference sequence). CDR3 length equals 13 residues.

The gene calls are TRBV3-1 (or the pseudogene TRBV3-2) and TRBJ2-1, with 13 bases that match TRBD2. The ends lost 4 bases at V and 3 bases at J; junction bases unmatched: 3. Germline values: CDR1 LGHDT, CDR2 YNNKEL (reference sequence). The CDR3 spans 16 residues. The CDR3 DNA reads as TGTGCCAGCAGCCGGACTAGCGGGGGCCTCTACAATGAGCAGTTCTTC. It yields the protein CASSRTSGGLYNEQFF.

The rearrangement links TRBV6-5 to TRBJ1-1, with D perhaps TRBD1 (5 bases). CDR1 and CDR2 (germline): MNHEY, SVGAGI. Trimming removed 6 bases from V and 2 bases from J, with 16 bases in between. The CDR3 totals 15 residues. The DNA of the CDR3 is TGTGCCAGCAGGCCTGCCGGGGGTCAAAACACTGAAGCTTTCTTT. It is translated as CASRPAGGQNTEAFF.

The rearrangement joins TRBV6-5 to TRBJ1-2; 8 positions match TRBD1. Looked up from germline, CDR1 is MNHEY and CDR2 is SVGAGI. This CDR3 contains 15 residues. J gave up 0 bases and V 6 bases, and 6 bases lay outside the gene matches. The CDR3 sequence is CASRRDRRTNYGYTF. The CDR3 region has the DNA TGTGCCAGCAGGCGGGACAGGAGAACTAACTATGGCTACACCTTC.

J is TRBJ1-1 and V is TRBV19; 10 bases align to TRBD1. The CDR3 is 16 amino acids. Germline assignment: CDR1 LNHDA and CDR2 SQIVND (reference sequence). The V segment lost 2 bases and the J segment 8 bases; nucleotides outside the gene matches: 11. The CDR3 bases are TGTGCCAGTAGTATACTTTCAAGCGGGACAGGGGAAGAAGCTTTCTTT. Amino acids: CASSILSSGTGEEAFF.

The CDR3: CASRPSGGSSYEQYF. The CDR3 nucleotides are TGTGCCAGCAGGCCTAGCGGGGGGAGCTCCTACGAGCAGTACTTC. The chain is built from TRBV6-5 and TRBJ2-7; the match to TRBD2 covers 11 bases. The germline V gene encodes CDR1 MNHEY and CDR2 SVGAGI. CDR3 length: 15 residues. Trimming at V came to 6 bases and at J to 0 bases, leaving 4 bases not matched to a gene.

J is TRBJ2-1 and V is TRBV5-4; TRBD1 might be the D (6 bases). The V gene lost 3 bases and the J gene lost 0 bases, with 22 bases spanning the gap. The CDR3 contains 19 residues. Germline V lookup: CDR1 SGHNT, CDR2 YYREEE (reference sequence). CDR3 sequence reads: CASSSPQRRQASSYNEQFF. CDR3 bases: TGTGCCAGCAGCTCTCCCCAGCGCCGACAGGCGAGCTCCTACAATGAGCAGTTCTTC.

V is TRBV9 and J is TRBJ1-2, with 9 bases matching TRBD1. V trimming: 4 bases; J trimming: 6 bases; junction bases outside the gene matches: 4. The CDR3 spans 13 residues. Germline loops: CDR1 SGDLS, CDR2 YYNGEE. The CDR3 DNA reads as TGTGCCAGCAGCACCCGGACAGGGGATGGCTACACCTTC. Protein sequence: CASSTRTGDGYTF.

The J gene is TRBJ1-1, the V gene TRBV28; maybe TRBD1 (6 bases). Germline-derived CDR1 and CDR2 are MDHEN and SYDVKM. The CDR3 sequence is 14 residues long. Trimming pared 2 bases from V and 2 bases from J, leaving 9 bases between. The CDR3 spells CASSLGGANTEAFF. The CDR3 region has the DNA TGTGCCAGCAGTTTAGGGGGCGCAAACACTGAAGCTTTCTTT.

The gene calls are TRBV27 and TRBJ1-2, with D possibly matching TRBD1 (5 bases). Germline CDR1 is MNHEY and CDR2 is SMNVEV (reference sequence). CDR3 length: 13 amino acids. Trimming removed 0 bases from V and 3 bases from J, with 5 bases in between. CDR3 nucleotide sequence: TGTGCCAGCAGTTTATCAGGGGACTATGGCTACACCTTC. Its translation: CASSLSGDYGYTF.

This chain joins TRBV27 and TRBJ2-3, with D possibly being TRBD2 (6 bases). V gave up 1 base and J gave up 0 bases, with 8 bases separating them. CDR1 and CDR2 (germline): MNHEY, SMNVEV (reference sequence). The CDR3 has 15 residues. In nucleotides, the CDR3 is TGTGCCAGCAGTTTATTTAGCGGTAGCACAGATACGCAGTATTTT. Translated: CASSLFSGSTDTQYF.

The chain carries TRBV5-6 and TRBJ1-2; 10 bases map to TRBD1. The J segment lost 2 bases and the V segment lost 0 bases, leaving 10 bases of the junction unmatched. Germline loops: CDR1 SGHDT, CDR2 YYEEEE. CDR3 size: 18 residues. The DNA of the CDR3 is TGTGCCAGCAGCTTGGACGGACAGGGGGTTTGGGTCAACTATGGCTACACCTTC. This encodes CASSLDGQGVWVNYGYTF.

The CDR3 loop is CASTTGLGNEKLFF. The CDR3, as DNA: TGTGCCAGCACTACGGGACTTGGTAATGAAAAACTGTTTTTT. The V gene is TRBV6-5, the J gene TRBJ1-4, with a tentative D call TRBD1 (5 bases). Looked up from germline, CDR1 is MNHEY and CDR2 is SVGAGI. The V end was cut by 7 bases, the J end by 4 bases, with 13 bases between. This CDR3 is built from 14 residues.

This chain connects TRBV6-6 to TRBJ2-3; possible D gene TRBD2, 6 bases. There are 16 residues in the CDR3. V gave up 5 bases and J gave up 2 bases, with 17 bases separating them. Germline V gene sequence: CDR1 MNHNY, CDR2 SVGAGI (reference sequence). CDR3 bases: TGTGCCAGCAGTACCCATGCGGGGACGAACACAGATACGCAGTATTTT. Its translation is CASSTHAGTNTDTQYF.

The rearrangement links TRBV9 to TRBJ2-2; tentatively, D is TRBD2 (5 bases). Germline CDR1 is SGDLS and CDR2 is YYNGEE. Trimming removed 0 bases from V and 4 bases from J, with 16 bases in between. The CDR3 is 17 amino acids. The CDR3 spells CASSVEVRASGTGELFF. CDR3 nucleotides: TGTGCCAGCAGCGTAGAGGTGAGGGCGTCTGGCACCGGGGAGCTGTTTTTT.

The chain is built from TRBV6-5 and TRBJ1-4; D gene ambiguous. Looked up from germline, CDR1 is MNHEY and CDR2 is SVGAGI. V lost 8 bases, J lost 4 bases, and 14 bases lay in between. The CDR3 covers 14 residues. CDR3 sequence reads: CASARLTFNEKLFF. The DNA for the CDR3 is TGTGCCAGCGCGCGGCTCACCTTTAATGAAAAACTGTTTTTT.

The chain couples TRBV2 to TRBJ1-2; 7 positions agree with TRBD1. Germline V gene lookup returns CDR1 SNHLY and CDR2 FYNNEI. The V gene end was trimmed by 4 bases and the J gene end by 7 bases; junction bases not matched to a gene: 6. This CDR3 contains 13 residues. DNA of the CDR3: TGTGCCAGCAGTGGACAGGGACGTGTTGGCTACACCTTC. It encodes CASSGQGRVGYTF.

The chain has TRBV4-2 and TRBJ1-1; TRBD1 aligns across 7 bases. With 1 base clipped from V and 6 bases from J, the junction kept 5 bases outside the gene matches. The CDR3 is made up of 14 amino acids. In germline, CDR1 is LGHNA, CDR2 YNFKEQ. The CDR3 DNA follows: TGTGCCAGCAGCCAAGCTGACAGGGCGGCTGAAGCTTTCTTT. Protein sequence: CASSQADRAAEAFF.

This clone was observed a handful of times. Here the CDR3 DNA reads TGTGCCAGTAGTAGACAGAAGGGGGCGGTCAATCAGCCCCAGCATTTT. This encodes CASSRQKGAVNQPQHF. The V call is TRBV19, the J call TRBJ1-5; 7 bases are shared with TRBD1. This CDR3 is 16 amino acids long. Trimming took 4 bases from V and 3 from J; bases not matched to a gene: 9. The germline gives CDR1 LNHDA, CDR2 SQIVND (reference sequence).

The V call is TRBV6-2 or TRBV6-3, the J call TRBJ1-5; TRBD1 is a possible D gene (5 bases). Germline V gene data show CDR1 as MNHEY and CDR2 as SVGEGT. V was clipped by 2 bases and J by 7 bases, with 9 bases between them. CDR3 length equals 13 residues. CDR3 DNA sequence: TGTGCCAGCAGTTACAACAGGCCCCAGCCCCAGCATTTT. Its protein product is CASSYNRPQPQHF.